This TCR beta chain was identified in a study of control samples from healthy donors and cancer patients. Sequenced by immunoSEQ multiplex PCR; TCRdb stores in-frame clones only, minus some. The table for this sample gives about 210,000 clones. Between the trimmed V and J ends, which lost 3 bases and 3 bases, there was a span of 8 bases. CDR3 length: 13 residues. CDR1 and CDR2 (germline): WSHSY, SAAADI. Sequenced material: blood. V gene TRBV10-2 combines with J gene TRBJ1-1, with D maybe TRBD1 (5 bases). This TCR was recovered from a woman under 40 in good health. DNA for the CDR3: TGCGCCAGCAGTGACGGGGGGGACACTGAAGCTTTCTTT. This gives the protein CASSDGGDTEAFF.